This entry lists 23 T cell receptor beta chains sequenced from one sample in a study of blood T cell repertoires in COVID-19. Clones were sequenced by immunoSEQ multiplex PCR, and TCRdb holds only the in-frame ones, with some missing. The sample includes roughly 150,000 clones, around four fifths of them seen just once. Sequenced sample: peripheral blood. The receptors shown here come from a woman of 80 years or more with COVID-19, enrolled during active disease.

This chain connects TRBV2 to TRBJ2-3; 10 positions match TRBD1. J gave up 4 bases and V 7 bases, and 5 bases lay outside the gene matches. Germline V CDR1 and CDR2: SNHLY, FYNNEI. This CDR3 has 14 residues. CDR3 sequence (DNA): TGTGCCAGCAAGGGACAGGGGAACTCAGATACGCAGTATTTT. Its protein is CASKGQGNSDTQYF. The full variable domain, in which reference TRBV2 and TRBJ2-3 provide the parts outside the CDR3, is EPEVTQTPSHQVTQMGQEVILRCVPISNHLYFYWYRQILGQKVEFLVSFYNNEISEKSEIFDDQFSVERPDGSNFTLKIRSTKLEDSAMYFCASKGQGNSDTQYFGPGTRLTVL.

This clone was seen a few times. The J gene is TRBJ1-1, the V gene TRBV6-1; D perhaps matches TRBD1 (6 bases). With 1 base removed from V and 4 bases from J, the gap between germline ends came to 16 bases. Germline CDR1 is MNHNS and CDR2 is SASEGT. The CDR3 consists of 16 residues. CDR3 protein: CASSEGSGGAVTEAFF. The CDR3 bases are TGTGCCAGCAGTGAAGGTAGCGGGGGGGCGGTCACTGAAGCTTTCTTT.

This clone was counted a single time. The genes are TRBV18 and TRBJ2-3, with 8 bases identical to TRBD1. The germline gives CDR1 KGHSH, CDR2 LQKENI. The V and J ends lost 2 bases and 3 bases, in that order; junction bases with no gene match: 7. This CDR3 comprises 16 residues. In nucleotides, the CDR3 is TGTGCCAGCTCACCAAGACAGGGGCGCTTGACAGATACGCAGTATTTT. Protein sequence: CASSPRQGRLTDTQYF.

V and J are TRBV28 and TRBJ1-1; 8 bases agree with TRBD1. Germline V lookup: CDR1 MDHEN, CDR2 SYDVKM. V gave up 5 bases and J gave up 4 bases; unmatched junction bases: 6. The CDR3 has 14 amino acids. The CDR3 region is CASSVTGEGTEAFF. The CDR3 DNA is TGTGCCAGCAGTGTGACAGGGGAGGGCACTGAAGCTTTCTTT.

The CDR3 DNA is TGTGCCAGCAGCACCGGGGGGACGAGCTCTGGAAACACCATATATTTT. Translated, it gives CASSTGGTSSGNTIYF. J is TRBJ1-3 and V is TRBV11-2; D is possibly TRBD1 (5 bases). Trimming stripped 5 bases from V and 0 bases from J, with 14 bases between. CDR1 and CDR2 from the germline V gene are SGHAT and FQNNGV. The CDR3 contains 16 residues.

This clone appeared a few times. CDR3 residues: CASSLGGHEKLFF. In DNA, the CDR3 is TGTGCCAGCAGCTTGGGGGGGCATGAAAAACTGTTTTTT. The rearrangement links TRBV7-9 to TRBJ1-4, with D maybe TRBD1 (6 bases). V was cut by 3 bases and J by 6 bases, with 8 bases left in between. This CDR3 has 13 residues. Germline CDR1 reads SEHNR; CDR2 reads FQNEAQ (reference sequence).

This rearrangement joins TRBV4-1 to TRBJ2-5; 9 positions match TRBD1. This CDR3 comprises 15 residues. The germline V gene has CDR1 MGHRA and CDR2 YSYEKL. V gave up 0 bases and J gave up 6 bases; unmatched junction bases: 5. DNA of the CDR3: TGCGCCAGCAGCCAAGATCTGGGGACAGGGCAGACCCAGTACTTC. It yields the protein CASSQDLGTGQTQYF.

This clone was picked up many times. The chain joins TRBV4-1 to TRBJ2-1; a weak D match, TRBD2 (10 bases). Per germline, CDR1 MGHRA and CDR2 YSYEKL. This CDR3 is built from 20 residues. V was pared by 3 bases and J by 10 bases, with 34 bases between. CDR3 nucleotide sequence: TGCGCCAGCAGCCAGAAGGACAGGGGTTTACAAGCGGGAGGGCCGCGGGAGCAGTTCTTC. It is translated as CASSQKDRGLQAGGPREQFF.

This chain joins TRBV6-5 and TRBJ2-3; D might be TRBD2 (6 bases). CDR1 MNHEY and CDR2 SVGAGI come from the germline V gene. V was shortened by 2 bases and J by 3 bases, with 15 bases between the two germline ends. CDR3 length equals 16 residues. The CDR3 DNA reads TGTGCCAGCAGTTACCGGAGGGTTGGTCTTACAGATACGCAGTATTTT. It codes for CASSYRRVGLTDTQYF.

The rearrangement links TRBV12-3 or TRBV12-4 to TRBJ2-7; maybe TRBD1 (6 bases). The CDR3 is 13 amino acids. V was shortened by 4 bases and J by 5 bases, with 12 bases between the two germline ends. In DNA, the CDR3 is TGTGCCAGCAGTTCCCTACAGGGCCACGAGCAGTACTTC. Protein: CASSSLQGHEQYF.

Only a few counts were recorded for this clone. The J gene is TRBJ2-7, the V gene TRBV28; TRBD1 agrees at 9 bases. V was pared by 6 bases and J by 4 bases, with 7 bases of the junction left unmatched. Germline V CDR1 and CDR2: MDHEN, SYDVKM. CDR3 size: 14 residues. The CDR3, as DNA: TGTGCCAGCAGAACAGACAGGGGGGGTTACGAGCAGTACTTC. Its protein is CASRTDRGGYEQYF. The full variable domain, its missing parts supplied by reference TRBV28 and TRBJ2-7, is DVKVTQSSRYLVKRTGEKVFLECVQDMDHENMFWYRQDPGLGLRLIYFSYDVKMKEKGDIPEGYSVSREKKERFSLILESASTNQTSMYLCASRTDRGGYEQYFGPGTRLTVT.

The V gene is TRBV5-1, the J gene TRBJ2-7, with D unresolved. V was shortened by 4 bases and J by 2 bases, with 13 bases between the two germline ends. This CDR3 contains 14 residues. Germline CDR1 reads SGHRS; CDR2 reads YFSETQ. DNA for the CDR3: TGCGCCAGCAGCCAGAATCCGAACCCCTACGAGCAGTACTTC. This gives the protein CASSQNPNPYEQYF. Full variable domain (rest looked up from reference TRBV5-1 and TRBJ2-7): KAGVTQTPRYLIKTRGQQVTLSCSPISGHRSVSWYQQTPGQGLQFLFEYFSETQRNKGNFPGRFSGRQFSNSRSEMNVSTLELGDSALYLCASSQNPNPYEQYFGPGTRLTVT.

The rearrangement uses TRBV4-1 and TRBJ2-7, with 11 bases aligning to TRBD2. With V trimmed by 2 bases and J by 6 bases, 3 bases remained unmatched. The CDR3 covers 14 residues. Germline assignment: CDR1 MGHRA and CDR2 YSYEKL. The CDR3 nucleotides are TGCGCCAGCAGCCAATTTAGCGGGGGGGCCGAGCAGTACTTC. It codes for CASSQFSGGAEQYF.

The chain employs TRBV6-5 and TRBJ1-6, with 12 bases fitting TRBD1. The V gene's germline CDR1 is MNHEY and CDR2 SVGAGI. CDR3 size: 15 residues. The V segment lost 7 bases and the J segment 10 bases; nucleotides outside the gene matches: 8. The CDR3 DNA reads TGTGCCAGCAAGGGAGGTGGGACAGGGGGCTCACCCCTCCACTTT. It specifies CASKGGGTGGSPLHF.

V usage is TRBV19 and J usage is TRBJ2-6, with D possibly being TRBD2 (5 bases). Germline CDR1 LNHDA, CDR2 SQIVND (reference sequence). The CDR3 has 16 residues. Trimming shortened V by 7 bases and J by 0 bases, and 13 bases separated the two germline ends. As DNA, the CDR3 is TGTGCCAGTACCGGACTGTTTAGCTCTGGGGCCAACGTCCTGACTTTC. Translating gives CASTGLFSSGANVLTF. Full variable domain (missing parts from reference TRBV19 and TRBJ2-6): DGGITQSPKYLFRKEGQNVTLSCEQNLNHDAMYWYRQDPGQGLRLIYYSQIVNDFQKGDIAEGYSVSREKKESFPLTVTSAQKNPTAFYLCASTGLFSSGANVLTFGAGSRLTVL.

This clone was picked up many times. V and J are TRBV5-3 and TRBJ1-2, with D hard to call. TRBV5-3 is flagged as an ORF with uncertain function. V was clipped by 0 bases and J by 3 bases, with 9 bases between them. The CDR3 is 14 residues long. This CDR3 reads CARSLGGRYYGYTF. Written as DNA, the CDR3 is TGTGCCAGAAGCTTGGGTGGCCGATACTATGGCTACACCTTC.

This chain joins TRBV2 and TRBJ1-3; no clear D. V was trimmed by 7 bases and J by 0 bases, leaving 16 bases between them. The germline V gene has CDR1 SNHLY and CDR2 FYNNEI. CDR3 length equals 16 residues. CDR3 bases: TGTGCCAGCAAACCCGGCAGGCCTGACTCTGGAAACACCATATATTTT. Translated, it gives CASKPGRPDSGNTIYF.

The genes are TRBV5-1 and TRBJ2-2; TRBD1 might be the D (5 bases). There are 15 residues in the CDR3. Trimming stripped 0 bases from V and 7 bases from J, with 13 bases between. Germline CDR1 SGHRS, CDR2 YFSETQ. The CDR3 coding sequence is TGCGCCAGCAGCTTGGGACCAGGGCTGGGCGGGGAGCTGTTTTTT. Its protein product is CASSLGPGLGGELFF.

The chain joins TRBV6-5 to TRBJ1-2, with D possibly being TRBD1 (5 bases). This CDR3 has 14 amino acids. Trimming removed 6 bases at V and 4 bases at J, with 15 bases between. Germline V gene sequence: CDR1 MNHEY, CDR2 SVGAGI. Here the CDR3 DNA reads TGTGCCAGCAGAGCTCCGTGGACACCCTATGGCTACACCTTC. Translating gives CASRAPWTPYGYTF.

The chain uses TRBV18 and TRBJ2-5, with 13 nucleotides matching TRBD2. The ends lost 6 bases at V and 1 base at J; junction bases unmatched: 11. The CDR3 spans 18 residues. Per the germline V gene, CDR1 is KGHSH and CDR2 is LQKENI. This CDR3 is CASSPGLAGSSRQETQYF. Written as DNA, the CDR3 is TGTGCCAGCTCCCCGGGACTAGCGGGGAGCTCGCGCCAAGAGACCCAGTACTTC.

The CDR3 DNA reads TGTGCCAGCATGAAGGAGGGGAATGAAAAACTGTTTTTT. It yields the protein CASMKEGNEKLFF. The chain carries TRBV25-1 and TRBJ1-4; D perhaps matches TRBD1 (5 bases). Germline CDR1 reads MGHDK; CDR2 reads SYGVNS. V lost 7 bases, J lost 5 bases, and 11 bases lay in between. The CDR3 length is 13 residues.

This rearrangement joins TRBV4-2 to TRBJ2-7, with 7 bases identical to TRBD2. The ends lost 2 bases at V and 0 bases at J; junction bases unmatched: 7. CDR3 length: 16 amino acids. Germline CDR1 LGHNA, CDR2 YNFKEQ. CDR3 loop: CASSQPMGGDSYEQYF. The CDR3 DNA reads TGTGCCAGCAGCCAACCCATGGGGGGGGACTCCTACGAGCAGTACTTC.

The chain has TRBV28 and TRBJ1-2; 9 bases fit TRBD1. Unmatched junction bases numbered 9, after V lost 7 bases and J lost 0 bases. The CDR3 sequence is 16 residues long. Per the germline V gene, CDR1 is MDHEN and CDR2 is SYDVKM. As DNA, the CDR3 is TGTGCCAGCATTGATGCACAGGGGGCCGCTAACTATGGCTACACCTTC. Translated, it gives CASIDAQGAANYGYTF.